This is a list of T cell receptor beta chains from one sample in a study of T cells in Graves' hyperthyroidism and ophthalmopathy. TCRdb used MiXCR to reprocess the multiplex PCR reads, holding one entry per CDR3 protein. The top ten hold roughly 8.2% of the sample, which has 560,000 or so distinct CDR3 sequences, around 45% seen once. Sequencing used peripheral blood or thyroid tissue (not recorded which). The receptors come from a woman between 18 and 29 years old with Graves' hyperthyroidism. The CDR3 runs from the conserved cysteine through the conserved F or W. The order of the fields is D gene, J gene, CDR3 length, clone size, V gene, CDR3 protein, CDR3 DNA. A D gene is named only where the DNA matches it firmly. Expanded clones are given a class, and other clones once, few, many or no size at all.

TRBD1	TRBJ1-6	15	few	TRBV11-2	CASSSRTGDNSPLHF	TGTGCCAGCAGCTCCAGGACAGGCGATAATTCACCCCTCCACTTT
TRBD2	TRBJ2-2	16	.	TRBV2	CASSRTSGREVGELFF	TGTGCCAGCAGCAGGACTAGCGGGAGGGAAGTCGGGGAGCTGTTTTTT
.	TRBJ1-1	13	few	TRBV7-9	CASRPTPSTEAFF	TGTGCCAGCAGACCCACACCATCCACTGAAGCTTTCTTT
TRBD1	TRBJ1-1	12	few	TRBV20-1	CSANQGDSEAFF	TGCAGTGCTAATCAGGGGGACAGTGAAGCTTTCTTT
TRBD1	TRBJ1-5	15	many	TRBV2	CASSDWQGDNQPQHF	TGTGCCAGCAGTGATTGGCAGGGGGACAATCAGCCCCAGCATTTT
.	TRBJ1-1	12	many	TRBV7-2	CASSLWDSEAFF	TGTGCCAGCAGCTTGTGGGACTCTGAAGCTTTCTTT
.	TRBJ2-5	13	many	TRBV7-9	CASSPGSGETQYF	TGTGCCAGCAGCCCAGGTTCCGGAGAGACCCAGTACTTC
TRBD1	TRBJ2-7	15	few	TRBV2	CASSNDRAGSYEQYF	TGTGCCAGCAGTAATGACAGGGCAGGCTCCTACGAGCAGTACTTC
TRBD1	TRBJ1-5	15	many	TRBV7-9	CASSSGQGADQPQHF	TGTGCCAGCAGCTCAGGACAGGGGGCGGATCAGCCCCAGCATTTT
.	TRBJ1-1	13	.	TRBV15	CATAGQSNTEAFF	TGTGCCACCGCTGGACAGTCGAACACTGAAGCTTTCTTT
TRBD1	TRBJ1-5	17	many	TRBV19	CASRRGGAHYSNQPQHF	TGTGCCAGTAGACGAGGGGGCGCCCATTATAGCAATCAGCCCCAGCATTTT
TRBD1	TRBJ1-2	17	many	TRBV25-1	CASSETPLPTGGYGYTF	TGTGCCAGCAGTGAAACCCCCCTCCCGACAGGGGGCTATGGCTACACCTTC
.	TRBJ1-1	11	once	TRBV29-1	CSDPTGSAAFF	TGCAGCGACCCGACGGGGTCTGCGGCTTTCTTT
.	TRBJ1-2	14	.	TRBV7-9	CASSLIKDSYGYTF	TGTGCCAGCAGCTTAATAAAGGACTCGTATGGCTACACCTTC
.	TRBJ2-5	13	many	TRBV29-1	CSVERRVGETQYF	TGCAGCGTTGAACGCAGGGTCGGAGAGACCCAGTACTTC
.	TRBJ2-2	11	.	TRBV29-1	CSVGAAGELFF	TGCAGCGTAGGGGCCGCCGGGGAGCTGTTTTTT
TRBD1	TRBJ1-1	15	few	TRBV7-2	CASSQIQGDQTEAFF	TGTGCCAGCAGCCAAATACAGGGGGATCAAACTGAAGCTTTCTTT
.	TRBJ2-2	13	.	TRBV20-1	CSARDQDTGELFF	TGCAGTGCTAGAGATCAAGACACCGGGGAGCTGTTTTTT
TRBD1	TRBJ1-5	12	many	TRBV24-1	CATQGANQPQHF	TGTGCCACCCAGGGGGCCAATCAGCCCCAGCATTTT
.	TRBJ1-1	13	many	TRBV29-1	CSVVRTVNTEAFF	TGCAGCGTTGTAAGGACGGTGAACACTGAAGCTTTCTTT
.	TRBJ1-1	14	many	TRBV15	CATSRSLVDSEAFF	TGTGCCACCAGCAGATCCCTGGTGGACTCTGAAGCTTTCTTT
.	TRBJ1-3	13	.	TRBV29-1	CSGRGTSGNTIYF	TGCAGCGGACGGGGGACGTCAGGAAACACCATATATTTT
TRBD1	TRBJ1-2	14	.	TRBV11-1	CASSPGQGSFGYTF	TGCGCCAGCAGCCCGGGACAGGGATCGTTCGGCTACACCTTC
.	TRBJ2-2	15	few	TRBV7-3	CASSWGSRNTGELFF	TGTGCCAGCAGCTGGGGCAGTAGGAACACCGGGGAGCTGTTTTTT
TRBD2	TRBJ2-5	15	few	TRBV4-1	CASSHRLAAQETQYF	TGCGCCAGCAGCCATAGACTAGCGGCCCAAGAGACCCAGTACTTC
.	TRBJ1-2	12	many	TRBV20-1	CSALDSYYGYTF	TGCAGTGCTTTGGACAGCTACTATGGCTACACCTTC
TRBD1	TRBJ1-2	15	many	TRBV7-8	CASSRRTGDNYGYTF	TGTGCCAGCAGCAGACGGACAGGGGATAACTATGGCTACACCTTC
.	TRBJ1-6	14	many	TRBV10-3	CAISDTENNSPLHF	TGTGCCATCAGTGACACGGAGAATAATTCACCCCTCCACTTT
.	TRBJ2-5	12	.	TRBV7-2	CAWSVLQETQYF	TGTGCCTGGAGTGTGCTGCAAGAGACCCAGTACTTC
.	TRBJ1-2	13	few	TRBV9	CASSPISLDGYTF	TGTGCCAGCAGCCCCATATCCCTAGATGGCTACACCTTC
TRBD2	TRBJ2-5	14	.	TRBV20-1	CSGGLAGPQETQYF	TGCAGTGGTGGACTAGCGGGACCACAAGAGACCCAGTACTTC
.	TRBJ2-7	14	.	TRBV19	CASSIATLREEQYF	TGTGCCAGTAGTATCGCCACCTTAAGGGAGGAGCAGTACTTC
TRBD1	TRBJ2-3	15	.	TRBV20-1	CSAMDRDSSTDTQYF	TGCAGTGCTATGGACCGGGACAGCAGCACAGATACGCAGTATTTT
.	TRBJ1-3	12	many	TRBV9	CASSVPGNTIYF	TGTGCCAGCAGCGTCCCTGGAAACACCATATATTTT